This TCR beta chain was sequenced in a study of Ad26.COV2.S vaccination and SARS-CoV-2 variants. Study-wide findings and caveats: People who got the vaccine had more spike-specific TCR breadth than people who got placebo.

TCRdb's copy holds only in-frame clones and misses some; the assay was immunoSEQ multiplex PCR. The table includes about 500,000 clones, roughly nine tenths detected once. This clone has a handful of counts. Its antigen remains unidentified. Described treatment: over 15 received Ad26.COV2.S at low or high dose, single or two shots; five or six received placebo; per-sample allocation not given. Sampling was performed 63 days after the first vaccine or placebo injection. Within Boston, the person who donated was an adult of 18-55 years. Expressing Wuhan-strain SARS-CoV-2 spike, an Ad26 vector served as the vaccine. There are 16 residues in the CDR3. The V end lost 4 bases, the J end lost 2 bases, and 17 bases lay between the germline ends. In germline, CDR1 is MDHEN, CDR2 SYDVKM.

The TCR comes from a person between 18 and 65 years old who received the Ad26.COV2.S COVID-19 vaccine or a placebo. The V gene is TRBV28, the J gene TRBJ1-1, with a tentative D call TRBD1 (6 bases). Material: peripheral blood, obtained in a trial of Ad26.COV2.S vaccine versus placebo. The CDR3 sequence: CASSSPPGQGNTEAFF. In DNA form, the CDR3 reads TGTGCCAGCAGTTCCCCACCGGGACAAGGAAACACTGAAGCTTTCTTT.